The 15 T cell receptor beta chains below all came from one sample that was sequenced in a study of glioma-infiltrating T cells after dendritic cell vaccination. Sequencing was performed with immunoSEQ multiplex PCR; in TCRdb, only in-frame clones are kept and a portion is missing. The sample yields tens of thousands of clones, around 83% seen once. As to time point: after dendritic cell vaccination, including at tumor progression/relapse. The source was blood, collected after dendritic cell vaccination. The origin of the receptors is a human donor with glioblastoma.

This clone appeared a single time. The chain couples TRBV23-1 to TRBJ1-5; 11 nucleotides match TRBD1. TRBV23-1 carries the ORF label, with uncertain function. After removal of 0 bases from V and 7 bases from J, the junction contained 5 bases not matched to a gene. The CDR3 loop spans 16 amino acids. The CDR3 protein is CASSQSRGQGGQPQHF. The CDR3 coding sequence is TGCGCCAGCAGTCAATCAAGGGGACAGGGGGGACAGCCCCAGCATTTT.

The V and J genes are TRBV6-1 and TRBJ2-1; TRBD1 matches 7 bases. V was pared by 4 bases and J by 9 bases, with 9 bases of the junction left unmatched. The CDR3 has 14 residues. Looked up from germline, CDR1 is MNHNS and CDR2 is SASEGT. CDR3 in amino acids: CASSAGQERIEQFF. In nucleotides, the CDR3 is TGTGCCAGCAGTGCAGGACAGGAGAGAATTGAGCAGTTCTTC.

The rearrangement uses TRBV15 and TRBJ1-6; D ambiguous. V shed 8 bases and J shed 1 base, with 6 bases lying between them. This CDR3 contains 13 residues. Germline-derived CDR1 and CDR2 are LNHNV and YYDKDF (reference sequence). The CDR3 bases are TGTGCCACCCGGGGATCCTATAATTCACCCCTCCACTTT. This codes for CATRGSYNSPLHF.

V is TRBV7-9 and J is TRBJ2-5; weak D call: TRBD1 (5 bases). This CDR3 comprises 14 residues. Germline-derived CDR1 and CDR2 are SEHNR and FQNEAQ (reference sequence). V was trimmed by 3 bases and J by 7 bases, leaving 15 bases between them. The CDR3 reads CASSFAAGSGTQYF. Written as DNA, the CDR3 is TGTGCCAGCAGCTTCGCGGCAGGGTCGGGGACCCAGTACTTC.

The chain uses TRBV5-4 and TRBJ2-2, with 9 bases that match TRBD2. The V gene's germline CDR1 is SGHNT and CDR2 YYREEE (reference sequence). This CDR3 has 12 residues. CDR3: CEAGGNTGELFF. Here the CDR3 DNA reads TGTGAAGCGGGGGGCAACACCGGGGAGCTGTTTTTT.

The chain has TRBV13 and TRBJ2-7, with TRBD1 identical over 7 bases. CDR1 PRHDT and CDR2 FYEKMQ come from the germline V gene (reference sequence). V shed 3 bases and J 5 bases; nucleotides not matched to a gene: 10. This CDR3 contains 15 residues. CDR3 bases: TGTGCCAGCAGCTTGGTAGGGGGCGCCTACCACGAGCAGTACTTC. Translation gives CASSLVGGAYHEQYF.

The chain couples TRBV11-3 to TRBJ2-1; 7 bases align to TRBD1. This CDR3 is built from 17 residues. V trimming: 4 bases; J trimming: 7 bases; junction bases outside the gene matches: 16. The germline CDR1 and CDR2 sequences are SGHNT and YENEEA. The CDR3 sequence: CASSSTRVDRFGNEQFF. CDR3 bases: TGTGCCAGCAGCTCCACACGGGTGGACAGGTTTGGGAATGAGCAGTTCTTC.

The chain carries TRBV19 and TRBJ1-5; D gene unclear. This CDR3 is built from 14 residues. V dropped 6 bases and J dropped 0 bases, with 9 bases sitting between them. Germline assignment: CDR1 LNHDA and CDR2 SQIVND (reference sequence). CDR3 protein: CASRLYDSNQPQHF. The CDR3 DNA reads as TGTGCCAGTAGGCTCTACGATAGCAATCAGCCCCAGCATTTT.

The chain combines TRBV14 with TRBJ2-5; D remains ambiguous. V lost 1 base and J lost 5, with 17 bases in between. There are 16 residues in the CDR3. Germline V gene lookup returns CDR1 SGHDN and CDR2 FVKESK. CDR3 residues: CASSQVEPPPLETQYF. The CDR3 DNA reads TGTGCCAGCAGCCAAGTCGAGCCACCACCCCTGGAGACCCAGTACTTC.

The rearrangement joins TRBV27 to TRBJ2-6; D not certain. Deletions cut 5 bases from V and 5 bases from J, with 22 bases between. This CDR3 comprises 18 residues. Germline V CDR1 and CDR2: MNHEY, SMNVEV (reference sequence). The chain's CDR3 is CASSISIWLQSRANVLTF. CDR3 DNA: TGTGCCAGCAGTATTAGCATCTGGCTACAAAGTCGGGCCAACGTCCTGACTTTC. Variable domain in full (rest from reference TRBV27 and TRBJ2-6): EAQVTQNPRYLITVTGKKLTVTCSQNMNHEYMSWYRQDPGLGLRQIYYSMNVEVTDKGDVPEGYKVSRKEKRNFPLILESPSPNQTSLYFCASSISIWLQSRANVLTFGAGSRLTVL.

J is TRBJ1-2 and V is TRBV25-1; a weak D match, TRBD1 (6 bases). The CDR3 contains 14 residues. V was clipped by 3 bases and J by 8 bases, with 16 bases between them. The germline gives CDR1 MGHDK, CDR2 SYGVNS. Here the CDR3 reads CASSELQGSQGYTF. CDR3 in DNA: TGTGCCAGCAGTGAGCTCCAGGGGTCGCAGGGCTACACCTTC.

The V and J genes are TRBV12-5 and TRBJ1-2; no reliable D call. V dropped 9 bases and J dropped 2 bases, with 10 bases sitting between them. The germline gives CDR1 LGHNT, CDR2 FRNRAP. The CDR3 runs to 12 residues. The CDR3 spells CASLTGNYGYTF. Written as DNA, the CDR3 is TGTGCTAGCCTGACGGGGAACTATGGCTACACCTTC.

The rearrangement joins TRBV7-2 to TRBJ2-7, with D tentatively TRBD1 (5 bases). Germline CDR1 and CDR2: SGHTA and FQGNSA. V was trimmed by 4 bases and J by 3 bases, leaving 16 bases between them. CDR3 size: 15 residues. The CDR3 sequence is CASSSIDRVHYEQYF. CDR3 DNA: TGTGCCAGCAGCTCGATAGACAGAGTCCACTACGAGCAGTACTTC.

This chain links TRBV25-1 with TRBJ2-3, with D maybe TRBD1 (5 bases). Germline V gene lookup returns CDR1 MGHDK and CDR2 SYGVNS. The CDR3 is made up of 14 amino acids. With 6 bases removed from V and 2 bases from J, the gap between germline ends came to 12 bases. The CDR3 reads CASRERQITDTQYF. The CDR3 coding sequence is TGTGCCAGCAGAGAGAGACAGATCACAGATACGCAGTATTTT. Together with reference TRBV25-1 and TRBJ2-3, the CDR3 gives the full variable domain: EADIYQTPRYLVIGTGKKITLECSQTMGHDKMYWYQQDPGMELHLIHYSYGVNSTEKGDLSSESTVSRIRTEHFPLTLESARPSHTSQYLCASRERQITDTQYFGPGTRLTVL.

V gene TRBV9 combines with J gene TRBJ2-3, with 7 nucleotides matching TRBD2. V was pared by 0 bases and J by 1 base, with 2 bases of the junction left unmatched. This CDR3 comprises 15 residues. Looked up from germline, CDR1 is SGDLS and CDR2 is YYNGEE. CDR3 nucleotide sequence: TGTGCCAGCAGCGTAGCGGGGGGTGGCACAGATACGCAGTATTTT. Translating it yields CASSVAGGGTDTQYF.